Below, 27 T cell receptor beta chains from the same sample are listed, as sequenced in a study of blood T cell repertoires in COVID-19. Profiling relied on immunoSEQ multiplex PCR, and the TCRdb table lists in-frame clones only, not all of them. Here the sample spans over 100,000 clones, 91% being singletons. The sequenced sample consisted of peripheral blood. The receptor source for this set is a man aged 18 to 29 with acute or convalescent COVID-19.

V usage is TRBV15 and J usage is TRBJ1-4; no reliable D call. The CDR3 sequence is 13 residues long. CDR1 is LNHNV and CDR2 is YYDKDF in the germline V gene (reference sequence). Trimming left V 0 bases short and J 8 bases short, with 7 bases between. CDR3 bases: TGTGCCACCAGCAGAGACCGGTCGGAAAAACTGTTTTTT. This sequence encodes CATSRDRSEKLFF. The full variable domain, rest sourced from reference TRBV15 and TRBJ1-4, is DAMVIQNPRYQVTQFGKPVTLSCSQTLNHNVMYWYQQKSSQAPKLLFHYYDKDFNNEADTPDNFQSRRPNTSFCFLDIRSPGLGDTAMYLCATSRDRSEKLFFGSGTQLSVL.

This chain uses TRBV15 with TRBJ1-1; D is unclear. The CDR3 is 13 amino acids. Germline V gives CDR1 LNHNV, CDR2 YYDKDF (reference sequence). Trimming pared 5 bases from V and 6 bases from J, leaving 13 bases between. CDR3 sequence: CATSYNRGAEAFF. For the CDR3, the DNA is TGTGCCACCAGCTACAACCGAGGAGCTGAAGCTTTCTTT.

Here the CDR3 reads CASSLDRAYEQYF. The CDR3 nucleotides read TGTGCCAGCAGCTTGGACAGGGCATACGAGCAGTACTTC. The gene calls are TRBV7-7 and TRBJ2-7; the match to TRBD1 covers 8 bases. J gave up 4 bases and V 3 bases, and 2 bases lay outside the gene matches. CDR1 and CDR2 from the germline V gene are SSHAT and FNYEAQ (reference sequence). The CDR3 is made up of 13 amino acids.

This clone was observed a single time. The V and J genes are TRBV11-3 and TRBJ2-3; D uncertain. V lost 1 base and J 5 bases, leaving 7 bases between the germline ends. This CDR3 region has 13 residues. Germline assignment: CDR1 SGHNT and CDR2 YENEEA. The CDR3 coding sequence is TGTGCCAGCAGCTTAGTGTACGGAGATACGCAGTATTTT. This sequence encodes CASSLVYGDTQYF.

The chain uses TRBV6-5 and TRBJ1-1; tentative D call: TRBD1 (6 bases). The CDR3 has 14 amino acids. Looked up from germline, CDR1 is MNHEY and CDR2 is SVGAGI. The V gene lost 5 bases and the J gene lost 3 bases, with 13 bases spanning the gap. CDR3 region: CASSNRGAHTEAFF. In DNA form, the CDR3 reads TGTGCCAGCAGTAACCGGGGGGCGCACACTGAAGCTTTCTTT.

The chain has TRBV5-6 and TRBJ1-2, with a tentative D call TRBD1 (5 bases). V was cut by 7 bases and J by 4 bases, with 20 bases left in between. The CDR3 has 15 amino acids. Germline loops: CDR1 SGHDT, CDR2 YYEEEE. In nucleotides, the CDR3 is TGTGCCAGCCGCCCGTGGGGGGGAGCAGGCTATGGCTACACCTTC. As protein: CASRPWGGAGYGYTF.

The rearrangement links TRBV2 to TRBJ2-3; TRBD1 matches at 10 bases. Germline lookup yields CDR1 SNHLY and CDR2 FYNNEI. With V trimmed by 5 bases and J by 2 bases, 4 bases remained unmatched. The CDR3 consists of 15 residues. In nucleotides, the CDR3 is TGTGCCAGCAGTCCTGACAGGGGGCCCACAGATACGCAGTATTTT. Its protein is CASSPDRGPTDTQYF.

This clone was counted a few times. The rearrangement joins TRBV5-1 to TRBJ2-2, with no clear D. CDR1 and CDR2 from the germline V gene are SGHRS and YFSETQ. The CDR3 spans 14 residues. The ends were cut back, 1 base at V and 6 bases at J, with 10 bases in the middle. CDR3 nucleotides: TGCGCCAGCAGCTTGTCAGGCATGGCCGGGGAGCTGTTTTTT. Protein: CASSLSGMAGELFF.

J is TRBJ2-2 and V is TRBV25-1, with 8 bases identical to TRBD1. Trimming removed 6 bases from V and 5 bases from J; junction bases left unmatched: 11. The germline V gene has CDR1 MGHDK and CDR2 SYGVNS. The CDR3 covers 16 residues. The CDR3 DNA is TGTGCCAGCAGGAGACAGGGGTCCCTGGGAACCGGGGAGCTGTTTTTT. Its translation: CASRRQGSLGTGELFF.

This chain connects TRBV20-1 to TRBJ2-1; no clear D. V was clipped by 3 bases and J by 4 bases, with 7 bases between them. The CDR3 sequence is 12 residues long. CDR1 is DFQATT, CDR2 SNEGSKA, per germline (reference sequence). CDR3 amino acids: CSASWQYNEQFF. CDR3 DNA: TGCAGTGCTAGTTGGCAGTACAATGAGCAGTTCTTC.

The chain recombines TRBV30 with TRBJ2-2; TRBD2 matches at 15 bases. Germline V CDR1 and CDR2: GTSNPN, SVGIG (reference sequence). The length of the CDR3 is 16 residues. Trimming at V came to 4 bases and at J to 3 bases, leaving 3 bases not matched to a gene. This chain's CDR3 is CAWTGLAGGHTGELFF. The CDR3 DNA reads as TGTGCCTGGACCGGACTAGCGGGAGGGCACACCGGGGAGCTGTTTTTT. Combining the CDR3 with reference TRBV30 and TRBJ2-2 gives the whole variable domain SQTIHQWPATLVQPVGSPLSLECTVEGTSNPNLYWYRQAAGRGLQLLFYSVGIGQISSEVPQNLSASRPQDRQFILSSKKLLLSDSGFYLCAWTGLAGGHTGELFFGEGSRLTVL.

The chain combines TRBV6-5 with TRBJ1-1, with D perhaps TRBD1 (5 bases). V shed 5 bases and J shed 5 bases, with 9 bases lying between them. This CDR3 comprises 12 residues. CDR1 MNHEY and CDR2 SVGAGI come from the germline V gene. The CDR3, as DNA: TGTGCCAGCAGTCTACGGGGGACTGAAGCTTTCTTT. Translation: CASSLRGTEAFF.

The chain couples TRBV7-9 to TRBJ2-1, with 10 bases lining up with TRBD2. V trimming: 11 bases; J trimming: 4 bases; junction bases outside the gene matches: 2. CDR1 SEHNR and CDR2 FQNEAQ come from the germline V gene (reference sequence). The CDR3 loop spans 12 amino acids. The CDR3 region is CAGTSDYNEQFF. The CDR3 coding sequence is TGTGCCGGGACTAGCGATTACAATGAGCAGTTCTTC.

V gene TRBV27 combines with J gene TRBJ1-5; D might be TRBD1 (6 bases). CDR1 MNHEY and CDR2 SMNVEV come from the germline V gene (reference sequence). CDR3 length: 14 residues. The V gene lost 3 bases and the J gene lost 1 base, with 7 bases spanning the gap. CDR3 sequence: CASSLDRSNQPQHF. The CDR3 DNA follows: TGTGCCAGCAGTTTGGACAGAAGCAATCAGCCCCAGCATTTT.

The chain carries TRBV7-8 and TRBJ1-3; 7 nucleotides line up with TRBD1. The trim removed 1 base at V and 0 bases at J, leaving 12 bases unmatched. CDR1 SGHVS and CDR2 FQNEAQ come from the germline V gene. The CDR3 extends over 19 amino acids. The CDR3 protein is CASSLGGAQGRGSGNTIYF. The CDR3 nucleotides are TGTGCCAGCAGCTTAGGTGGGGCACAGGGGCGCGGCTCTGGAAACACCATATATTTT.

Comments on this clone: Other DNA sequences in this specimen translate into the identical CDR3. The chain joins TRBV14 to TRBJ2-1, with unresolved D. The CDR3 runs to 11 residues. Germline V lookup: CDR1 SGHDN, CDR2 FVKESK. The V end was cut by 4 bases, the J end by 9 bases, with 7 bases between. CDR3 DNA: TGTGCCAGCAGCCGAGGTTTTGAGCAGTTCTTC. It codes for CASSRGFEQFF.

This clone was observed a single time. The V gene is TRBV19, the J gene TRBJ1-5; D not certain. Trimming cost V 7 bases and J 6 bases, with 19 bases left between them. The V gene's germline CDR1 is LNHDA and CDR2 SQIVND (reference sequence). This CDR3 has 15 residues. CDR3 region: CASNNIQVASQPQHF. CDR3 sequence (DNA): TGTGCCAGTAATAATATCCAGGTTGCCTCTCAGCCCCAGCATTTT. The full variable domain, its missing parts supplied by reference TRBV19 and TRBJ1-5, is DGGITQSPKYLFRKEGQNVTLSCEQNLNHDAMYWYRQDPGQGLRLIYYSQIVNDFQKGDIAEGYSVSREKKESFPLTVTSAQKNPTAFYLCASNNIQVASQPQHFGDGTRLSIL.

This clone turned up a few times. The chain couples TRBV5-6 to TRBJ2-1; D not certain. Between the trimmed V and J ends, which lost 0 bases and 4 bases, there was a span of 8 bases. There are 14 residues in the CDR3. Germline V gene data show CDR1 as SGHDT and CDR2 as YYEEEE. The CDR3 DNA reads as TGTGCCAGCAGCTTGGATGCGACATACAATGAGCAGTTCTTC. Protein sequence: CASSLDATYNEQFF.

The chain is built from TRBV18 and TRBJ2-3, with 11 bases aligning to TRBD1. The germline CDR1 and CDR2 sequences are KGHSH and LQKENI. Trimming at V came to 3 bases and at J to 0 bases, leaving 5 bases not matched to a gene. This CDR3 contains 17 residues. CDR3 loop: CASSPGTGGVSTDTQYF. For the CDR3, the DNA is TGTGCCAGCTCACCCGGGACAGGGGGTGTTAGCACAGATACGCAGTATTTT.

V is TRBV20-1 and J is TRBJ2-5; D is uncertain. V dropped 3 bases and J dropped 4 bases, with 9 bases sitting between them. This CDR3 spans 12 amino acids. Looked up from germline, CDR1 is DFQATT and CDR2 is SNEGSKA (reference sequence). The CDR3 DNA follows: TGCAGTGCTAGTCTGCTAAGAGAGACCCAGTACTTC. This codes for CSASLLRETQYF.

This clone was detected once. This chain links TRBV4-2 with TRBJ2-1; TRBD1 matches 7 bases. CDR1 LGHNA and CDR2 YNFKEQ come from the germline V gene. The V segment lost 1 base and the J segment 5 bases; nucleotides outside the gene matches: 2. The CDR3 is 14 residues long. CDR3 DNA sequence: TGTGCCAGCAGCCAAGGGGACAGCGACAATGAGCAGTTCTTC. As protein: CASSQGDSDNEQFF.

V usage is TRBV5-1 and J usage is TRBJ1-2; D remains unclear. Between the trimmed V and J ends, which lost 0 bases and 1 base, there was a span of 10 bases. Germline loops: CDR1 SGHRS, CDR2 YFSETQ. CDR3 size: 15 residues. The CDR3 protein is CASSLGSSLNYGYTF. The CDR3 DNA follows: TGCGCCAGCAGCTTGGGTAGTAGTCTTAACTATGGCTACACCTTC.

The chain recombines TRBV6-5 with TRBJ1-1; D unresolved. Trimming left V 2 bases short and J 4 bases short, with 8 bases between. CDR1 and CDR2 (germline): MNHEY, SVGAGI. The CDR3 is made up of 13 amino acids. CDR3 sequence reads: CASSYSVVTEAFF. The CDR3 DNA follows: TGTGCCAGCAGTTACAGCGTGGTCACTGAAGCTTTCTTT.

As for this clone: The junction departs from the called germline gene at one end, perhaps through a read error. The gene calls are TRBV18 and TRBJ1-2, with TRBD1 matching 7 bases. The CDR3 is 17 residues long. Per the germline V gene, CDR1 is KGHSH and CDR2 is LQKENI. CDR3 bases: TGTGCCAGCTCCCCACGTGGAAGGGGGCGCGGGGTCTATGGCTACACCTTC. It codes for CASSPRGRGRGVYGYTF.

The chain links TRBV24-1 to TRBJ2-3; D perhaps matches TRBD1 (5 bases). Trimming cost V 2 bases and J 9 bases, with 11 bases left between them. From germline, CDR1 is KGHDR and CDR2 SFDVKD. The CDR3 is 13 amino acids. The DNA of the CDR3 is TGTGCCACCAGTGATTACCAGGGAATAACGCAGTATTTT. It is translated as CATSDYQGITQYF.

The V and J genes are TRBV6-5 and TRBJ2-1, with 7 nucleotides matching TRBD1. V lost 2 bases to trimming and J lost 3 bases; unmatched junction nucleotides: 4. The CDR3 covers 15 residues. Germline V gene data show CDR1 as MNHEY and CDR2 as SVGAGI. CDR3 sequence: CASSYVGDSYNEQFF. The CDR3 DNA reads TGTGCCAGCAGTTACGTGGGGGACAGCTACAATGAGCAGTTCTTC.

This rearrangement joins TRBV18 to TRBJ1-1, with D unclear. This CDR3 contains 13 residues. The germline V gene has CDR1 KGHSH and CDR2 LQKENI. V was shortened by 8 bases and J by 6 bases, with 16 bases between the two germline ends. CDR3 sequence: CASQQRGNSEAFF. For the CDR3, the DNA is TGTGCCAGCCAACAACGAGGTAACTCTGAAGCTTTCTTT.